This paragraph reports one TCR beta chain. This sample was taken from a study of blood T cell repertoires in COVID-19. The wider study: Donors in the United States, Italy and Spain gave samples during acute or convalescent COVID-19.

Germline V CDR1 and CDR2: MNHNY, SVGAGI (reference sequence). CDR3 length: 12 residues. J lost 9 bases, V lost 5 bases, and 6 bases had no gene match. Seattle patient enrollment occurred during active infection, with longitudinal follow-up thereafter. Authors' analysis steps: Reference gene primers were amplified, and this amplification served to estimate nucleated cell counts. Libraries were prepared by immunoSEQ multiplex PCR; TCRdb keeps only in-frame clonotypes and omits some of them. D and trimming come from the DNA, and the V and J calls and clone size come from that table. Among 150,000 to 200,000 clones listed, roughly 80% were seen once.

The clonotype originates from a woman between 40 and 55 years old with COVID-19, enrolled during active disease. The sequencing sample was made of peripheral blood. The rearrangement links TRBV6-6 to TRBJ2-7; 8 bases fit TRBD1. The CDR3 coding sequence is TGTGCCAGCAGTGGAGACAGGGGTCGGCAGTACTTC. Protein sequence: CASSGDRGRQYF.